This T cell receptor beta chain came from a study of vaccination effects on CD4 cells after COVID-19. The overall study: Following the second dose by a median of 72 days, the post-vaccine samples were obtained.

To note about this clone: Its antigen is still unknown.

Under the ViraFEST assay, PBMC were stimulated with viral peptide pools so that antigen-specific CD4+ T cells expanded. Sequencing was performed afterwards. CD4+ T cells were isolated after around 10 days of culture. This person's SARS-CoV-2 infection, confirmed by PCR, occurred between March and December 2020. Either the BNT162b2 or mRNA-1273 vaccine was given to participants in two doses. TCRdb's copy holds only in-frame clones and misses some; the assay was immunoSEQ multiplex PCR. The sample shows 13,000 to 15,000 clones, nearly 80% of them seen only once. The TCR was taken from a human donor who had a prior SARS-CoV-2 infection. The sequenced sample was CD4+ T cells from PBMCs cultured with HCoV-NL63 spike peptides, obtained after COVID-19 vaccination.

The CDR3 spells CASTKSGGRYEQYF. CDR3 sequence (DNA): TGTGCCAGCACTAAGAGCGGGGGTAGGTACGAGCAGTACTTC. The gene calls are TRBV2 and TRBJ2-7; TRBD2 matches at 8 bases. Germline CDR1 reads SNHLY; CDR2 reads FYNNEI. J lost 4 bases, V lost 7 bases, and 9 bases had no gene match. This CDR3 has 14 amino acids.